One T cell receptor (beta chain) is described in this entry. Its antigen is unidentified. The entry originates in a study of T cell repertoires in cytomegalovirus infection. The germline V gene encodes CDR1 SGHNT and CDR2 YENEEA. The CDR3 is made up of 15 amino acids. J lost 8 bases, V lost 4 bases, and 7 bases had no gene match. TCRdb re-analysed the reads in MiXCR, keeping a single row per CDR3 protein. Of 750,000 to 900,000 distinct CDR3 sequences listed, 29% were seen once; the top ten hold 13%. The TCR sequence derives from a human donor in good health (CMV status not recorded). Some clones in this sample may be carry-over from other donors' samples. The sequencing here drew on cultured CD8+ T cells from PBMCs, taken from culture after CMV antigen stimulation. The rearrangement links TRBV11-3 to TRBJ2-1, with 11 positions matching TRBD1. In nucleotides, the CDR3 is TGTGCCAGCAGCTACCGGGACAGGGGGATTGATGAGCAGTTCTTC. This codes for CASSYRDRGIDEQFF.